These T cell receptor beta chains were read from a single sample in a study of blood T cell repertoires in COVID-19. Sequencing was performed with immunoSEQ multiplex PCR; in TCRdb, only in-frame clones are kept and a portion is missing. The sample yields approximately 530,000 clones, roughly nine tenths seen once. The sample taken for sequencing was peripheral blood. Receptors originate from a woman aged 45-65 years with COVID-19, enrolled during active disease. Both conserved end residues are part of each CDR3. The D gene is left open where the match is weak. Some rows mark clone size as missing; the rest say once, few, many or name a class of expanded clone.

>TRBV2|-|TRBJ2-2|once
CASSETRWTGELFF
TGTGCCAGCAGTGAAACAAGATGGACCGGGGAGCTGTTTTTT
>TRBV7-2|-|TRBJ1-1|-
CASSLGHSNTEAFF
TGTGCCAGCAGCTTAGGACACTCGAACACTGAAGCTTTCTTT
>TRBV10-3|TRBD1|TRBJ1-6|-
CAIRDRAERSPLHF
TGTGCCATCAGGGACAGGGCTGAGAGATCACCCCTCCACTTT
>TRBV11-2|-|TRBJ1-1|-
CASSFVRPGNTEAFF
TGTGCCAGCAGCTTTGTTCGACCGGGGAACACTGAAGCTTTCTTT
>TRBV6-6|-|TRBJ1-2|-
CASSYSQGSNYGYTF
TGTGCCAGCAGTTACTCGCAGGGGTCTAACTATGGCTACACCTTC
>TRBV7-3|TRBD1|TRBJ1-1|-
CASSFGTGMNTEAFF
TGTGCCAGCAGCTTCGGGACAGGGATGAACACTGAAGCTTTCTTT
>TRBV27|-|TRBJ1-6|-
CASSLRGGGSPLHF
TGTGCCAGCAGTTTGCGAGGGGGTGGTTCACCCCTCCACTTT
>TRBV5-1|TRBD1|TRBJ1-1|few
CASSLGQGALNTEAFF
TGCGCCAGCAGCCTAGGACAGGGGGCCCTGAACACTGAAGCTTTCTTT
>TRBV5-1|TRBD1|TRBJ1-2|-
CASSLTTGVTYGYTF
TGCGCCAGCAGCTTGACAACAGGGGTGACCTATGGCTACACCTTC
>TRBV11-2|-|TRBJ1-1|-
CASSLAGAGTEAFF
TGTGCCAGCAGCTTAGCAGGGGCAGGCACTGAAGCTTTCTTT
>TRBV5-1|-|TRBJ1-2|-
CASSLWPRGRPFDYGYTF
TGCGCCAGCAGCTTGTGGCCCCGTGGCAGGCCTTTTGACTATGGCTACACCTTC
>TRBV5-1|-|TRBJ2-7|-
CASSLAEDLYEQYF
TGCGCCAGCAGCTTGGCGGAGGATCTTTACGAGCAGTACTTC
>TRBV30|TRBD1|TRBJ1-5|-
CAWRTGNSNQPQHF
TGTGCCTGGAGGACAGGGAATAGCAATCAGCCCCAGCATTTT
>TRBV14|TRBD1|TRBJ1-1|few
CASSRTGNTEAFF
TGTGCCAGCAGCCGGACAGGGAACACTGAAGCTTTCTTT
>TRBV5-5|-|TRBJ2-7|-
CASSRAEGSSYEQYF
TGTGCCAGCAGCCGGGCGGAGGGTTCCTCCTACGAGCAGTACTTC
>TRBV27|-|TRBJ1-2|-
CASSLLSRRGYTF
TGTGCCAGCAGTTTACTTAGCAGACGGGGCTACACCTTC
>TRBV5-1|TRBD1|TRBJ2-7|-
CASSARDSPYEQYF
TGCGCCAGCAGCGCCCGGGACAGCCCCTACGAGCAGTACTTC
>TRBV9|TRBD1|TRBJ1-2|-
CASSVGTGEYYGYTF
TGTGCCAGCAGCGTTGGAACAGGGGAATACTATGGCTACACCTTC
>TRBV5-4|TRBD1|TRBJ1-2|-
CASSLALLGGTGYTF
TGTGCCAGCAGCTTGGCCTTGTTAGGGGGCACTGGCTACACCTTC
>TRBV5-6|-|TRBJ2-3|-
CASSLVALGTDTQYF
TGTGCCAGCAGCTTGGTAGCCCTCGGCACAGATACGCAGTATTTT
>TRBV5-1|-|TRBJ1-1|-
CASSLATRTEAFF
TGCGCCAGCAGCTTAGCCACGCGCACTGAAGCTTTCTTT
>TRBV18|-|TRBJ1-2|-
CASSPPSNGFYGYTF
TGTGCCAGCTCACCACCATCCAACGGGTTCTATGGCTACACCTTC
>TRBV19|-|TRBJ1-1|-
CASSETANTEAFF
TGTGCCAGTAGTGAGACAGCGAACACTGAAGCTTTCTTT
>TRBV27|TRBD2|TRBJ2-1|-
CASGRGVNPYNEQFF
TGTGCCAGCGGTCGGGGGGTCAACCCCTACAATGAGCAGTTCTTC
>TRBV30|TRBD1|TRBJ2-1|-
CAWRTGGNEQFF
TGTGCCTGGAGGACAGGGGGTAATGAGCAGTTCTTC
>TRBV6-6|-|TRBJ1-1|-
CASSPSAPMNTEAFF
TGTGCCAGCAGCCCTAGTGCACCTATGAACACTGAAGCTTTCTTT
>TRBV19|-|TRBJ1-5|-
CASAQDSNQPQHF
TGTGCCAGTGCCCAGGATAGCAATCAGCCCCAGCATTTT
>TRBV9|TRBD1|TRBJ1-2|-
CASSQNYRDRDVGGYTF
TGTGCCAGCAGCCAAAACTACCGGGACAGGGACGTTGGTGGCTACACCTTC
>TRBV4-1|TRBD2|TRBJ2-1|once
CASSRSQRGGSGEQFF
TGCGCCAGCAGCCGAAGCCAGCGGGGGGGCTCTGGTGAGCAGTTCTTC
>TRBV27|-|TRBJ2-2|-
CASSPPQSIRGELFF
TGTGCCAGCAGTCCCCCACAGAGTATTAGGGGGGAGCTGTTTTTT